This T cell receptor beta chain emerged from a study of blood T cell repertoires in COVID-19. Profiled with immunoSEQ multiplex PCR; TCRdb holds only in-frame clones, not every one. The sample has more than 65,000 clones; roughly 87% are singletons. The CDR3 has 15 residues. V lost 1 base and J lost 3, with 10 bases in between. The V gene's germline CDR1 is SGHNT and CDR2 YENEEA. The chain combines TRBV11-3 with TRBJ2-1; possible D gene TRBD2, 5 bases. Sequencing input: peripheral blood. The TCR sequence derives from a man aged 60 to 75 with acute or convalescent COVID-19. The CDR3 DNA follows: TGTGCCAGCAGCTTAGGCGTCGGGAACTACAATGAGCAGTTCTTC. Its translation is CASSLGVGNYNEQFF. Combining the CDR3 with reference TRBV11-3 and TRBJ2-1 gives the whole variable domain EAGVVQSPRYKIIEKKQPVAFWCNPISGHNTLYWYLQNLGQGPELLIRYENEEAVDDSQLPKDRFSAERLKGVDSTLKIQPAELGDSAVYLCASSLGVGNYNEQFFGPGTRLTVL.